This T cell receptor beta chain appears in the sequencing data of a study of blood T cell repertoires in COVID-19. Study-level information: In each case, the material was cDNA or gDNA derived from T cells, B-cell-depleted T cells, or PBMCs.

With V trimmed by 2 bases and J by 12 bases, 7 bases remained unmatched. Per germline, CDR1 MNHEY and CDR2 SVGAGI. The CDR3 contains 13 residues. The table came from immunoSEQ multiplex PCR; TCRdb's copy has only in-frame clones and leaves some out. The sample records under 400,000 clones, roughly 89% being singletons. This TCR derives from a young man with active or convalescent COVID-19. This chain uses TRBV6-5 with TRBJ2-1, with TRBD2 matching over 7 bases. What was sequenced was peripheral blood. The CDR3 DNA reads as TGTGCCAGCAGTTACGAAGCGGGGCGGGGGCAGTTCTTC. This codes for CASSYEAGRGQFF.